This is a list of T cell receptor beta chains from one sample in a study of neoadjuvant anti-PD-1 for oral cavity cancer. Only in-frame clones appear in the TCRdb table, and some are missing; sequencing was by immunoSEQ multiplex PCR. In the table there are some 14,000 clones, roughly three fifths of which are singletons. The input for sequencing was PBMCs, taken before nivolumab (anti-PD-1) treatment. The origin of the receptors is a person aged 40 to 85 with oral cavity squamous cell carcinoma. The CDR3 runs from the conserved cysteine through the conserved F or W. The order of the fields is clone size, D gene, V gene, J gene, CDR3 protein, CDR3 DNA. D genes are given only for firm matches. Size values are once, few and many counts, or a class for expanded clones, and some rows have none.

NA	TRBD1	TRBV9	TRBJ1-5	CASSVGEGAYAPQHF	TGTGCCAGCAGCGTAGGGGAGGGGGCCTACGCGCCCCAGCATTTT
NA	NA	TRBV18	TRBJ1-6	CASSSLGGRGSYNSPLHF	TGTGCCAGCTCATCTCTAGGGGGTAGGGGCTCCTATAATTCACCCCTCCACTTT
NA	TRBD2	TRBV6-4	TRBJ2-1	CASSLLAGGRDEQFF	TGTGCCAGCAGCCTCCTGGCGGGGGGGAGGGATGAGCAGTTCTTC
NA	NA	TRBV4-1	TRBJ2-2	CASSQDIPQGTFTGELFF	TGCGCCAGCAGCCAAGATATCCCCCAGGGAACATTTACCGGGGAGCTGTTTTTT
large	TRBD1	TRBV29-1	TRBJ1-1	CSVGTGGYTEAFF	TGCAGCGTAGGTACAGGGGGCTACACTGAAGCTTTCTTT
once	NA	TRBV5-4	TRBJ1-5	CASSLEGSNQPQHF	TGTGCCAGCAGCTTGGAGGGCTCCAATCAGCCCCAGCATTTT
NA	NA	TRBV7-9	TRBJ1-3	CASRPSGNTIYF	TGTGCCAGCAGGCCTTCTGGAAACACCATATATTTT
once	TRBD2	TRBV10-1	TRBJ2-3	CASSDPAGGDTDTQYF	TGCGCCAGCAGTGACCCTGCGGGGGGCGACACAGATACGCAGTATTTT
few	TRBD2	TRBV5-6	TRBJ2-5	CASSLGLAGQETQYF	TGTGCCAGCAGCTTAGGACTAGCGGGGCAAGAGACCCAGTACTTC
NA	NA	TRBV7-8	TRBJ1-4	CASSLITEKLFF	TGTGCCAGCAGCTTAATTACTGAAAAACTGTTTTTT
once	TRBD2	TRBV9	TRBJ2-3	CASSVDLAGKGNTQYF	TGTGCCAGCAGCGTAGATTTAGCGGGAAAGGGAAATACGCAGTATTTT
few	NA	TRBV2	TRBJ1-6	CASSDNRRKSPLHF	TGTGCCAGCAGTGACAACAGGAGGAAATCACCCCTCCACTTT
NA	TRBD2	TRBV27	TRBJ2-1	CASSATSVPYNEQFF	TGTGCCAGCAGTGCGACTAGCGTTCCTTACAATGAGCAGTTCTTC
NA	NA	TRBV15	TRBJ1-6	CATSRDFESPLHF	TGTGCCACCAGCAGAGATTTCGAGTCACCCCTCCACTTT
few	NA	TRBV5-4	TRBJ1-1	CASSLGRNTEAFF	TGTGCCAGCAGCTTAGGCAGGAACACTGAAGCTTTCTTT
NA	TRBD1	TRBV18	TRBJ1-6	CASSPPGQVYNSPLHF	TGTGCCAGCTCACCACCGGGACAGGTCTATAATTCACCCCTCCACTTT
once	NA	TRBV6-1	TRBJ1-2	CASSEVAGLYGYTF	TGTGCCAGCAGTGAGGTTGCAGGCCTCTATGGCTACACCTTC
NA	NA	TRBV9	TRBJ1-5	CASSEFVGQPQHF	TGTGCCAGCAGCGAGTTCGTCGGACAGCCCCAGCATTTT
NA	NA	TRBV7-9	TRBJ1-2	CASSPGLLNYGYTF	TGTGCCAGCAGTCCAGGGCTACTTAACTATGGCTACACCTTC
NA	NA	TRBV29-1	TRBJ2-3	CSTAPTDTQYF	TGCAGCACCGCCCCGACAGATACGCAGTATTTT
NA	NA	TRBV5-1	TRBJ1-5	CASSLAGPGQPQHF	TGCGCCAGCAGCTTAGCAGGCCCAGGTCAGCCCCAGCATTTT
few	NA	TRBV15	TRBJ2-1	CATSWGNSYNEQFF	TGTGCCACCAGCTGGGGGAACTCCTACAATGAGCAGTTCTTC
few	TRBD2	TRBV28	TRBJ2-2	CASILSGANTGELFF	TGTGCCAGCATCCTTAGCGGGGCGAACACCGGGGAGCTGTTTTTT
NA	NA	TRBV27	TRBJ1-2	CASSLKLSNYGYTF	TGTGCCAGCAGTTTAAAACTCTCGAACTATGGCTACACCTTC
NA	NA	TRBV9	TRBJ1-1	CASSVGAGTEAFF	TGTGCCAGCAGCGTGGGAGCGGGCACTGAAGCTTTCTTT
NA	TRBD1	TRBV6-1	TRBJ2-1	CASSQDRGWSNEQFF	TGTGCCAGCAGTCAGGACAGGGGCTGGTCCAATGAGCAGTTCTTC
NA	NA	TRBV6-1	TRBJ1-6	CASSEGVSRYSPLHF	TGTGCCAGCAGTGAGGGGGTTTCCCGATATTCACCCCTCCACTTT
NA	NA	TRBV27	TRBJ2-1	CASTPRDGRNEQFF	TGTGCCAGCACCCCCAGGGACGGCCGCAATGAGCAGTTCTTC
few	NA	TRBV5-1	TRBJ1-5	CASSLGRGGQPQHF	TGCGCCAGCAGCTTGGGCAGGGGAGGTCAGCCCCAGCATTTT
NA	NA	TRBV7-3	TRBJ1-2	CASSSTYTF	TGTGCCAGCAGCTCCACCTACACCTTC
few	NA	TRBV14	TRBJ1-2	CASSPLGANYGYTF	TGTGCCAGCAGCCCGCTCGGGGCTAACTATGGCTACACCTTC
once	NA	TRBV27	TRBJ1-1	CASSLSGGAGTEAFF	TGTGCCAGCAGTTTATCGGGGGGCGCGGGCACTGAAGCTTTCTTT
NA	NA	TRBV14	TRBJ2-1	CASSPFRDQRVGEQFF	TGTGCCAGCAGCCCCTTCCGGGACCAGCGGGTAGGTGAGCAGTTCTTC
NA	TRBD1	TRBV6-5	TRBJ2-2	CASSLGTGAGELFF	TGTGCCAGCAGTTTAGGGACAGGGGCCGGGGAGCTGTTTTTT
NA	TRBD2	TRBV5-1	TRBJ2-2	CAIAIAGGSGELFF	TGCGCCATCGCGATAGCGGGAGGCTCCGGGGAGCTGTTTTTT
NA	NA	TRBV4-1	TRBJ2-7	CASSRTAGEFYEQYF	TGCGCCAGCAGCCGAACGGCAGGGGAATTTTACGAGCAGTACTTC
few	NA	TRBV29-1	TRBJ1-2	CSVQQSGDGYTF	TGCAGCGTTCAGCAGTCAGGCGATGGCTACACCTTC
few	NA	TRBV27	TRBJ2-1	CASCTRGAYNEQFF	TGTGCCAGCTGTACCAGGGGGGCCTACAATGAGCAGTTCTTC
NA	TRBD2	TRBV29-1	TRBJ2-7	CSVDVSSGGYEQYF	TGCAGCGTGGACGTGTCTAGCGGGGGCTACGAGCAGTACTTC
NA	NA	TRBV11-2	TRBJ1-1	CASSSDGMSPYAFF	TGTGCCAGCAGCTCAGACGGGATGTCACCCTACGCTTTCTTT
NA	TRBD2	TRBV9	TRBJ2-3	CASSVIRGGSTDTQYF	TGTGCCAGCAGCGTAATCCGGGGGGGAAGCACAGATACGCAGTATTTT
once	NA	TRBV2	TRBJ1-1	CASLPQGPMINAFF	TGTGCCAGCCTCCCCCAGGGGCCGATGATAAATGCTTTCTTT
NA	NA	TRBV7-2	TRBJ1-6	CASVRDFFSNSPLHF	TGTGCCAGCGTCCGGGACTTTTTTTCTAATTCACCCCTCCACTTT
NA	NA	TRBV28	TRBJ1-2	CASRPSQDSYGYTF	TGTGCCAGCAGGCCGTCTCAGGATAGCTATGGCTACACCTTC
once	TRBD1	TRBV5-6	TRBJ2-7	CASSWTGPGYYEQYF	TGTGCCAGCAGCTGGACAGGGCCCGGCTACTACGAGCAGTACTTC
few	TRBD2	TRBV10-1	TRBJ2-3	CASSIAGGPRDTQYF	TGCGCCAGCAGTATAGCGGGGGGGCCAAGAGATACGCAGTATTTT
NA	TRBD1	TRBV19	TRBJ1-5	CASSPIRQGRVSQPQHF	TGTGCCAGTAGTCCCATTCGACAGGGACGGGTCAGTCAGCCCCAGCATTTT
NA	NA	TRBV28	TRBJ1-1	CATTGPGRETEAFF	TGTGCCACTACGGGTCCCGGTCGGGAAACTGAAGCTTTCTTT
NA	NA	TRBV11-1	TRBJ2-1	CASSGGGRTYNEQFF	TGTGCCAGCAGCGGTGGGGGGCGTACCTACAATGAGCAGTTCTTC